The 3 T cell receptor beta chains reported below all come from one sample, sequenced in a study of shared clonotypes between healthy human individuals. Sequencing was performed with immunoSEQ multiplex PCR; in TCRdb, only in-frame clones are kept and a portion is missing. The sample holds roughly 2,300,000 clones, 80% to 95% seen once. The sequenced sample was naive CD4+ T cells from PBMCs. Indicated subset: CD45RA+ positively selected. The source is a man younger than 35 in good health. Some clones in this sample may be carry-over from other donors' samples.

This sequence joins TRBV18 and TRBJ2-2; D call uncertain. Germline V gene data show CDR1 as KGHSH and CDR2 as LQKENI. The CDR3 sequence is 12 residues long. Trimming pared 4 bases from V and 6 bases from J, leaving 6 bases between. The CDR3 DNA reads as TGTGCCAGCTCACAGACCGCCGGGGAGCTGTTTTTT. Translating it yields CASSQTAGELFF. Together with reference TRBV18 and TRBJ2-2, the CDR3 gives the full variable domain: NAGVMQNPRHLVRRRGQEARLRCSPMKGHSHVYWYRQLPEEGLKFMVYLQKENIIDESGMPKERFSAEFPKEGPSILRIQQVVRGDSAAYFCASSQTAGELFFGEGSRLTVL.

The chain uses TRBV28 and TRBJ2-1; 7 bases are shared with TRBD1. In germline, CDR1 is MDHEN, CDR2 SYDVKM. With 3 bases clipped from V and 8 bases from J, the junction kept 13 bases outside the gene matches. CDR3 length equals 16 residues. DNA of the CDR3: TGTGCCAGCAGTTTCCGCATGGGACAGCCTTGGGATGAGCAGTTCTTC. Translated: CASSFRMGQPWDEQFF.

This rearrangement joins TRBV5-1 to TRBJ1-1; TRBD1 matches 7 bases. The germline gives CDR1 SGHRS, CDR2 YFSETQ. This CDR3 spans 16 amino acids. Trimming cost V 4 bases and J 3 bases; bases outside gene matches: 12. CDR3: CASSLEVQGGYTEAFF. In DNA form, the CDR3 reads TGCGCCAGCAGCCTGGAGGTGCAGGGGGGGTACACTGAAGCTTTCTTT.